One sample yielded the 9 T cell receptor beta chains listed below, sequenced in a study of Graves' ophthalmopathy and Graves' hyperthyroidism. Amplified material comprised TCR beta CDR3 regions derived from RNA transcripts. First-round RT-PCR relied on HTBI primers, and a second-round multiplex PCR came next. TCRdb itself ran the multiplex PCR reads through MiXCR, one entry per CDR3 protein. This table has over 650,000 distinct CDR3 sequences, about 40% appearing once. Material: peripheral blood. The receptor set was obtained from an adult man with Graves' ophthalmopathy.

This chain uses TRBV19 with TRBJ1-1, with 10 bases identical to TRBD1. CDR1 is LNHDA, CDR2 SQIVND, per germline (reference sequence). Losses at the gene ends were 5 bases for V and 6 bases for J; bases not matched to a gene: 6. The CDR3 covers 14 residues. Here the CDR3 reads CASSGGQGRAEAFF. DNA of the CDR3: TGTGCCAGTAGTGGGGGACAGGGGCGCGCTGAAGCTTTCTTT.

This clonotype was counted a few times. The rearrangement joins TRBV6-1 to TRBJ2-7, with TRBD1 as a possible D gene (5 bases). V was trimmed by 4 bases and J by 0 bases, leaving 10 bases between them. CDR1 and CDR2 from the germline V gene are MNHNS and SASEGT. CDR3 length: 14 amino acids. The chain's CDR3 is CASSGIRASYEQYF. The CDR3 region has the DNA TGTGCCAGCAGTGGAATCAGGGCCTCCTACGAGCAGTACTTC.

This clonotype was counted a single time. This chain joins TRBV7-3 and TRBJ2-5; 7 bases are shared with TRBD2. V shed 5 bases, J shed 3 bases, and the junction held 6 bases outside the gene matches. The CDR3 loop spans 14 amino acids. Germline values: CDR1 SGHTA, CDR2 FQGTGA. CDR3: CASSASGGKETQYF. Written as DNA, the CDR3 is TGTGCCAGCAGCGCCTCGGGGGGTAAAGAGACCCAGTACTTC.

This sequence joins TRBV29-1 and TRBJ1-2; perhaps TRBD1 as D (5 bases). CDR1 SQVTM and CDR2 ANQGSEA come from the germline V gene. This CDR3 region has 14 residues. V lost 2 bases and J 1 base, leaving 11 bases between the germline ends. The CDR3 here is CSVELDTSNYGYTF. The CDR3 bases are TGCAGCGTTGAACTGGACACCAGTAACTATGGCTACACCTTC.

In this sample, this clonotype turned up a few times. This sequence joins TRBV7-2 and TRBJ2-2; a possible D gene is TRBD2 (7 bases). The CDR3 consists of 16 residues. Trimming left V 4 bases short and J 4 bases short, with 16 bases between. Germline CDR1 and CDR2: SGHTA and FQGNSA. This chain's CDR3 is CASSSPWGGRTGELFF. CDR3 DNA sequence: TGTGCCAGCAGCTCCCCCTGGGGGGGCCGCACCGGGGAGCTGTTTTTT.

This clonotype was seen repeatedly, ten times or more. The V gene is TRBV5-1, the J gene TRBJ1-1; 8 bases line up with TRBD1. Unmatched junction bases numbered 4, after V lost 2 bases and J lost 7 bases. Germline V gives CDR1 SGHRS, CDR2 YFSETQ. The length of the CDR3 is 13 residues. The CDR3, as DNA: TGCGCCAGCAGCTTACAGGGGGGGAATGAAGCTTTCTTT. This translates into CASSLQGGNEAFF.

The chain recombines TRBV7-2 with TRBJ2-7, with D possibly matching TRBD2 (6 bases). Germline-derived CDR1 and CDR2 are SGHTA and FQGNSA. The V end lost 5 bases, the J end lost 0 bases, and 23 bases lay between the germline ends. CDR3 length: 18 amino acids. CDR3 nucleotides: TGTACCAGCAGCCAGGGCGGGAACTACTTAAGGACCTCCTACGAGCAGTACTTC. It encodes CTSSQGGNYLRTSYEQYF.

The V call is TRBV29-1, the J call TRBJ2-7; 8 bases fit TRBD2. CDR1 is SQVTM and CDR2 is ANQGSEA in the germline V gene. There are 15 residues in the CDR3. V was pared by 3 bases and J by 7 bases, with 14 bases of the junction left unmatched. The DNA for the CDR3 is TGCAGCGTTGAGGGTTGGACTAGCAGCTACAATGAGCAGTACTTC. Amino acids: CSVEGWTSSYNEQYF.

The J gene is TRBJ2-7, the V gene TRBV15, with unresolved D. The V gene lost 3 bases and the J gene lost 4 bases, with 13 bases spanning the gap. From germline, CDR1 is LNHNV and CDR2 YYDKDF (reference sequence). This CDR3 has 14 amino acids. CDR3 nucleotide sequence: TGTGCCACCAGCAGCCGGCAGGATAGGTACGAGCAGTACTTC. Translation gives CATSSRQDRYEQYF.